One and the same sample provided the 2 T cell receptor beta chains below, sequenced in a study of regulatory T cells in long-lasting Graves disease. The time point was: newly diagnosed GD, antithyroid drugs for less than 3 months. Construction of the TCR library relied on RNA isolated from PBMCs. The authors built TCR beta libraries using iRepertoire HTBI primers and Arm-PCR of CDR3 regions. TCRdb reanalysed the multiplex PCR reads using MiXCR and keeps one entry per CDR3 protein. The top ten hold approximately 17% of the sample, which has around 400,000 distinct CDR3 sequences, 10% to 15% seen once. The sample was also reused in another study, on T cells in Graves' hyperthyroidism and ophthalmopathy.

The sequenced sample was peripheral blood mononuclear cells (PBMCs), obtained at new diagnosis, from a patient treated with antithyroid drugs. The receptors here all came from a woman aged 18-29 years with Graves disease.

Notes on this clonotype: Being one base from a much bigger clone, this may be a read error. The rearrangement joins TRBV18 to TRBJ2-3; D not certain. Germline loops: CDR1 KGHSH, CDR2 LQKENI. This CDR3 comprises 13 residues. V lost 4 bases to trimming and J lost 10 bases, with 15 bases between them. The CDR3 nucleotides read TGTGCCAGCTCACGGGGTCCCTCCCCTTCGCAGTATTTT. Translating gives CASSRGPSPSQYF.

Regarding this clonotype: A far larger clone is one base from this, pointing to a likely read error. The CDR3 bases are TGTGCCAGCAGTACGCCCGGGACTACCAGACACAATGAGCAGTACTTC. Its translation is CASSTPGTTRHNEQYF. The V gene is TRBV28, the J gene TRBJ2-7, with 7 bases matching TRBD2. Germline loops: CDR1 MDHEN, CDR2 SYDVKM. Losses at the gene ends were 5 bases for V and 7 bases for J; bases not matched to a gene: 17. This CDR3 spans 16 amino acids.